The next 25 T cell receptor beta chains were all read from a single sample in a study of molecular identifiers for immune sequencing clone quantification. TCRdb re-called the PCR reads with MiXCR, one entry per CDR3 protein. The sample records more than 9,000 distinct CDR3 sequences, just under 20% being singletons. The sample consisted of naive CD8+ T cells from blood, with Jurkat cell RNA spiked in. Subset noted: FACS-sorted CD8+CD4-CCR7+CD45RA+ naive T cells. These TCRs come from a human donor in good health. Some libraries in this study had Jurkat cell RNA spiked in.

This clonotype was detected ten times or more. V is TRBV10-3 and J is TRBJ2-3; 7 bases align to TRBD2. CDR1 is ENHRY, CDR2 SYGVKD, per germline. The CDR3 covers 17 residues. V lost 0 bases to trimming and J lost 6 bases; unmatched junction nucleotides: 12. The CDR3 loop is CAISESGLAAPGDTQYF. The DNA for the CDR3 is TGTGCCATCAGTGAGTCTGGGCTAGCGGCACCTGGGGATACGCAGTATTTT.

Ten or more counts support this clonotype. V gene TRBV12-3 or TRBV12-4 combines with J gene TRBJ2-2, with 7 bases matching TRBD1. This CDR3 comprises 16 residues. V trimming: 4 bases; J trimming: 1 base; junction bases outside the gene matches: 6. CDR3 loop: CASSSPGQRNTGELFF. The CDR3, as DNA: TGTGCCAGCAGTTCGCCGGGACAGAGGAACACCGGGGAGCTGTTTTTT.

This clonotype was picked up many times. The gene calls are TRBV12-5 and TRBJ1-1; D unclear. The CDR3 is made up of 12 amino acids. V was cut by 4 bases and J by 1 base, with 4 bases left in between. Germline V gene data show CDR1 as LGHNT and CDR2 as FRNRAP. This CDR3 reads CASGWSNTEAFF. In DNA, the CDR3 is TGTGCTAGTGGTTGGTCGAACACTGAAGCTTTCTTT.

This clonotype qualifies as medium-sized. This chain uses TRBV4-1 with TRBJ2-3; D assignment may be TRBD1 or TRBD2 (5 bases each). Germline V gene lookup returns CDR1 MGHRA and CDR2 YSYEKL. V lost 1 base to trimming and J lost 4 bases, with 12 bases between them. CDR3 size: 15 residues. In DNA form, the CDR3 reads TGCGCCAGCAGCCAAGTGTTTCAGGGAGCAGATACGCAGTATTTT. This encodes CASSQVFQGADTQYF.

In its sample, this clonotype ranks as medium-sized. The chain couples TRBV25-1 to TRBJ1-5; 8 positions match TRBD1. V lost 1 base, J lost 5 bases, and 4 bases stayed unmatched. This CDR3 spans 15 amino acids. CDR1 and CDR2 (germline): MGHDK, SYGVNS. CDR3 amino acids: CASSESQGVDQPQHF. The CDR3 DNA sequence: TGTGCCAGCAGTGAATCACAGGGGGTGGATCAGCCCCAGCATTTT.

V gene TRBV2 combines with J gene TRBJ2-3; TRBD2 matches at 8 bases. The CDR3 is 14 residues long. V shed 1 base, J shed 6 bases, and the junction held 3 bases outside the gene matches. Germline CDR1 reads SNHLY; CDR2 reads FYNNEI. The CDR3 DNA reads TGTGCCAGCAGTGAAGGACTAGCGATGGATACGCAGTATTTT. It specifies CASSEGLAMDTQYF. The full variable domain, with the rest looked up from reference TRBV2 and TRBJ2-3, is EPEVTQTPSHQVTQMGQEVILRCVPISNHLYFYWYRQILGQKVEFLVSFYNNEISEKSEIFDDQFSVERPDGSNFTLKIRSTKLEDSAMYFCASSEGLAMDTQYFGPGTRLTVL.

The table lists this clonotype with many counts. The chain has TRBV6-6 and TRBJ2-3; D unclear. Germline V gives CDR1 MNHNY, CDR2 SVGAGI (reference sequence). The CDR3 is 14 amino acids. Trimming cost V 2 bases and J 2 bases, with 8 bases left between them. CDR3 DNA sequence: TGTGCCAGCAGTTACGTGGGCAACACAGATACGCAGTATTTT. Translating it yields CASSYVGNTDTQYF.

This clonotype ranks as medium-sized. This chain joins TRBV13 and TRBJ2-7; 7 positions match TRBD1. V trimming: 6 bases; J trimming: 2 bases; junction bases outside the gene matches: 10. The CDR3 extends over 15 amino acids. Germline assignment: CDR1 PRHDT and CDR2 FYEKMQ (reference sequence). CDR3 loop: CASSTQGSFPYEQYF. The CDR3 DNA reads TGTGCCAGCAGTACACAGGGGTCTTTTCCCTACGAGCAGTACTTC.

This clonotype has at least ten counts. The chain combines TRBV6-2 or TRBV6-3 with TRBJ2-3; 7 bases agree with TRBD2. The CDR3 is 16 residues long. The ends lost 4 bases at V and 1 base at J; junction bases unmatched: 8. CDR1 is MNHEY, CDR2 SVGEGT, per germline. The CDR3 sequence is CASSSLRLAGTDTQYF. The CDR3 nucleotides are TGTGCCAGCAGTTCTCTGAGGCTAGCGGGCACAGATACGCAGTATTTT.

Judged by abundance, this clonotype is medium-sized (0.01 to 0.1%). The chain links TRBV6-2 or TRBV6-3 to TRBJ1-5, with a possible D match to TRBD1 (5 bases). V gave up 2 bases and J gave up 3 bases, with 11 bases separating them. From germline, CDR1 is MNHEY and CDR2 SVGEGT. The CDR3 runs 15 residues. CDR3 in DNA: TGTGCCAGCAGTTACGAAGGGGCGGTCAATCAGCCCCAGCATTTT. It encodes CASSYEGAVNQPQHF.

As to this clonotype: This may be a read error, as it is one base from a much larger clone. This rearrangement joins TRBV27 to TRBJ1-4; a weak D match, TRBD1 (5 bases). This CDR3 is 14 amino acids long. V was trimmed by 5 bases and J by 7 bases, leaving 14 bases between them. The germline V gene has CDR1 MNHEY and CDR2 SMNVEV (reference sequence). The CDR3, as DNA: TGTGCCAGCAGTGTCCGGGGCCTTACTGAAAAACTGTTTTTT. It encodes CASSVRGLTEKLFF.

Within the sample, this clonotype is medium-sized. This chain connects TRBV7-6 to TRBJ2-7; 9 bases are a match to TRBD1. There are 14 residues in the CDR3. Germline V lookup: CDR1 SGHVS, CDR2 FNYEAQ. The J segment lost 9 bases and the V segment lost 5 bases, leaving 11 bases of the junction unmatched. The CDR3, as DNA: TGTGCCAGCAGCACTCAGACAGGGGGTGGAAGGCAGTACTTC. Its translation is CASSTQTGGGRQYF. Full variable domain (outside the CDR3, taken from reference TRBV7-6 and TRBJ2-7): GAGVSQSPRYKVTKRGQDVALRCDPISGHVSLYWYRQALGQGPEFLTYFNYEAQQDKSGLPNDRFSAERPEGSISTLTIQRTEQRDSAMYRCASSTQTGGGRQYFGPGTRLTVT.

This clonotype is classed as medium-sized (0.01 to 0.1%). The chain joins TRBV7-2 to TRBJ2-1; 10 bases are shared with TRBD2. This CDR3 is built from 14 residues. The trim removed 5 bases at V and 13 bases at J, leaving 11 bases unmatched. Germline lookup yields CDR1 SGHTA and CDR2 FQGNSA. CDR3 residues: CASSTPELAGFQFF. DNA for the CDR3: TGTGCCAGCAGCACCCCGGAACTAGCGGGATTTCAGTTCTTC. The full variable domain, its missing parts supplied by reference TRBV7-2 and TRBJ2-1, is GAGVSQSPSNKVTEKGKDVELRCDPISGHTALYWYRQSLGQGLEFLIYFQGNSAPDKSGLPSDRFSAERTGGSVSTLTIQRTQQEDSAVYLCASSTPELAGFQFFGPGTRLTVL.

About this clonotype itself: A much larger clone differs from this one at a single base, so this may be a read error. The conserved closing phenylalanine or tryptophan is absent in this CDR3, likely reflecting a read error. This chain uses TRBV10-3 with TRBJ2-3, with 8 positions matching TRBD2. The CDR3 runs 14 residues. V was clipped by 10 bases and J by 6 bases; unmatched bases: 12. Germline V gives CDR1 ENHRY, CDR2 SYGVKD. CDR3 in amino acids: CATLSEAGVDTQYL. CDR3 DNA sequence: TGTGCCACTCTGTCGGAAGCGGGAGTTGATACGCAGTATCTT.

The chain has TRBV9 and TRBJ2-7, with 8 positions matching TRBD2. V lost 0 bases and J lost 7; bases outside the gene matches: 12. Germline assignment: CDR1 SGDLS and CDR2 YYNGEE. The CDR3 covers 16 residues. Here the CDR3 reads CASSVGGAGALGEQYF. CDR3 sequence (DNA): TGTGCCAGCAGCGTAGGAGGAGCGGGAGCCCTGGGGGAGCAGTACTTC. Supplemented by reference TRBV9 and TRBJ2-7, the full variable domain reads DSGVTQTPKHLITATGQRVTLRCSPRSGDLSVYWYQQSLDQGLQFLIQYYNGEERAKGNILERFSAQQFPDLHSELNLSSLELGDSALYFCASSVGGAGALGEQYFGPGTRLTVT.

There are a few counts of this clonotype. The chain has TRBV15 and TRBJ2-7; tentatively, D is TRBD2 (5 bases). Germline CDR1 reads LNHNV; CDR2 reads YYDKDF (reference sequence). CDR3 size: 14 residues. V dropped 2 bases and J dropped 1 base, with 9 bases sitting between them. CDR3 sequence (DNA): TGTGCCACCAGCAGATCAGCGGCTTCCTACGAGCAGTACTTC. As protein: CATSRSAASYEQYF.

By proportion, this clonotype is medium-sized (0.01 to 0.1%). This chain connects TRBV28 to TRBJ2-7; the D is unclear. The V gene's germline CDR1 is MDHEN and CDR2 SYDVKM. This CDR3 is built from 14 residues. V shed 3 bases and J shed 0 bases, with 9 bases lying between them. CDR3 protein: CASSFPGLSYEQYF. The CDR3 DNA reads as TGTGCCAGCAGTTTTCCCGGGCTCTCCTACGAGCAGTACTTC.

This clonotype is judged large (0.1 to 1%). The rearrangement links TRBV6-5 to TRBJ2-7; perhaps TRBD2 as D (5 bases). CDR1 is MNHEY, CDR2 SVGAGI, per germline. This CDR3 region has 14 residues. With 4 bases removed from V and 0 bases from J, the gap between germline ends came to 10 bases. CDR3 loop: CASSWGESSYEQYF. In DNA form, the CDR3 reads TGTGCCAGCAGTTGGGGAGAGAGCTCCTACGAGCAGTACTTC.

This clonotype was picked up a small number of times. Sequence at one end of the junction differs from germline and may be a read error. The chain couples TRBV4-1 to TRBJ2-3; the D is unclear. Germline lookup yields CDR1 MGHRA and CDR2 YSYEKL. This CDR3 contains 14 residues. This chain's CDR3 is CASGQDLTTDTQYF. CDR3 DNA: TGCGCCAGCGGCCAAGACCTGACCACAGATACGCAGTATTTT.

In its sample, this clonotype is medium-sized. The CDR3 bases are TGCGCCAGCAGCCAAGTTACACGGAGCACAGATACGCAGTATTTT. Translating gives CASSQVTRSTDTQYF. The chain combines TRBV4-1 with TRBJ2-3; D remains ambiguous. The V gene lost 1 base and the J gene lost 0 bases, with 8 bases spanning the gap. The CDR3 sequence is 15 residues long. Germline loops: CDR1 MGHRA, CDR2 YSYEKL.

This clonotype was seen ten or more times. The rearrangement joins TRBV3-2 to TRBJ2-7; the table gives TRBD1 as D, unverified against the DNA. TRBV3-2 is a documented pseudogene. The CDR3 spans 16 residues. CDR3 bases: TGTGCCAGCAGCCAAGATCGCCCGGGGGACTGCTACGAGCAGTACTTC. Amino acid sequence: CASSQDRPGDCYEQYF.

By proportion, this clonotype is medium-sized (0.01 to 0.1%). The chain is built from TRBV19 and TRBJ1-5; 8 nucleotides line up with TRBD1. The ends lost 5 bases at V and 6 bases at J; junction bases unmatched: 9. The germline V gene encodes CDR1 LNHDA and CDR2 SQIVND (reference sequence). This CDR3 is built from 15 residues. CDR3 residues: CASSWGDRSIQPQHF. CDR3 DNA sequence: TGTGCCAGTAGTTGGGGGGACAGGTCCATTCAGCCCCAGCATTTT.

This clonotype was picked up a small number of times. A much larger clone lies a single base off, so this may be a read error. The conserved phenylalanine or tryptophan normally closing the CDR3 is absent here, so this likely arose from a read error. The chain combines TRBV5-1 with TRBJ2-3, with TRBD2 matching over 12 bases. Germline assignment: CDR1 SGHRS and CDR2 YFSETQ. The CDR3 is 16 residues long. V trimming: 4 bases; J trimming: 1 base; junction bases outside the gene matches: 4. The CDR3 region is CASSQRTSGGTDTQYL. Here the CDR3 DNA reads TGCGCCAGCAGCCAACGGACTAGCGGGGGCACAGATACGCAGTATCTT.

The sample holds many counts of this clonotype. The chain recombines TRBV29-1 with TRBJ2-7; TRBD1 might be the D (5 bases). The V and J ends lost 6 bases and 0 bases respectively, with 9 bases between them. CDR3 length equals 12 residues. CDR1 and CDR2 (germline): SQVTM, ANQGSEA. Here the CDR3 DNA reads TGCAGCGTGACAGATAGCTCCTACGAGCAGTACTTC. It codes for CSVTDSSYEQYF.

Comments on this clonotype: This may stem from a read error, because a much larger clone lies one nucleotide away. The chain uses TRBV10-3 and TRBJ2-7, with a possible D match to TRBD1 (7 bases). This CDR3 has 15 residues. CDR1 ENHRY and CDR2 SYGVKD come from the germline V gene. CDR3 coding DNA: TGTGCCATCGGTGAGCCCCAGGGGGGTTTCTACGAGCAGTACTTC. This translates into CAIGEPQGGFYEQYF.